One sample yielded the 13 T cell receptor beta chains listed below, sequenced in a study of T cell responses to AZD1222 COVID-19 vaccine. The assay was immunoSEQ multiplex PCR, and TCRdb's table has in-frame clones only and misses some. Of fewer than 180,000 clones in the sample, about 93% were seen once. Sample: peripheral blood, taken on day 0 of AZD1222 vaccination. The receptors stem from an adult in good health.

The chain links TRBV9 to TRBJ1-3; D gene uncertain. Germline V gene sequence: CDR1 SGDLS, CDR2 YYNGEE. V gave up 4 bases and J gave up 0 bases, with 17 bases separating them. The CDR3 sequence is 17 residues long. The CDR3 sequence: CASSPTSVLGSGNTIYF. CDR3 DNA sequence: TGTGCCAGCAGCCCCACGTCTGTACTTGGCTCTGGAAACACCATATATTTT. The variable domain in full, completed from reference TRBV9 and TRBJ1-3, reads DSGVTQTPKHLITATGQRVTLRCSPRSGDLSVYWYQQSLDQGLQFLIQYYNGEERAKGNILERFSAQQFPDLHSELNLSSLELGDSALYFCASSPTSVLGSGNTIYFGEGSWLTVV.

The chain links TRBV16 to TRBJ1-2, with a tentative D call TRBD1 (5 bases). The CDR3 runs 16 residues. V was trimmed by 2 bases and J by 6 bases, leaving 19 bases between them. Germline V gives CDR1 KGHSY, CDR2 FQNENV. CDR3 protein: CASSQVQDYGLHGYTF. Written as DNA, the CDR3 is TGTGCCAGCAGCCAAGTACAGGACTACGGCTTACATGGCTACACCTTC.

The rearrangement links TRBV5-1 to TRBJ1-2; TRBD1 is a possible D gene (6 bases). Per the germline V gene, CDR1 is SGHRS and CDR2 is YFSETQ. V was cut by 0 bases and J by 6 bases, with 18 bases left in between. The CDR3 covers 16 residues. The CDR3 DNA sequence: TGCGCCAGCAGCTTGGGTTGGGGGCGTAGGGATAATGGCTACACCTTC. Translating it yields CASSLGWGRRDNGYTF.

The chain is built from TRBV6-4 and TRBJ2-1; 10 bases are a match to TRBD2. The J segment lost 5 bases and the V segment lost 3 bases, leaving 16 bases of the junction unmatched. In germline, CDR1 is MRHNA, CDR2 SNTAGT. The CDR3 consists of 19 residues. CDR3 in amino acids: CASSDFGWVLAGANNEQFF. The CDR3 bases are TGTGCCAGCAGTGATTTTGGTTGGGTTCTAGCGGGAGCCAACAATGAGCAGTTCTTC.

The chain has TRBV3-1 (or the pseudogene TRBV3-2) and TRBJ1-5; D unclear. CDR1 and CDR2 (germline): LGHDT, YNNKEL (reference sequence). V lost 0 bases, J lost 4 bases, and 7 bases lay in between. The CDR3 has 14 amino acids. The CDR3 loop reads CASSQDPGNQPQHF. The CDR3 coding sequence is TGTGCCAGCAGCCAAGATCCGGGAAATCAGCCCCAGCATTTT.

V and J are TRBV4-2 and TRBJ1-2; D is possibly TRBD1 (5 bases). The CDR3 runs 14 residues. V lost 2 bases and J lost 3, with 10 bases in between. Germline CDR1 is LGHNA and CDR2 is YNFKEQ. The CDR3 is CASSQPQEHYGYTF. CDR3 nucleotide sequence: TGTGCCAGCAGCCAACCACAGGAACACTATGGCTACACCTTC.

The chain links TRBV7-8 to TRBJ2-3; D is unclear. Trimming removed 0 bases at V and 5 bases at J, with 3 bases between. CDR3 length equals 12 residues. CDR1 SGHVS and CDR2 FQNEAQ come from the germline V gene. The CDR3 DNA follows: TGTGCCAGCAGCTTAGCGAGAGATACGCAGTATTTT. As protein: CASSLARDTQYF.

This clone appeared a single time. The chain links TRBV6-2 or TRBV6-3 to TRBJ2-1; D gene uncertain. Trimming shortened V by 6 bases and J by 6 bases, and 12 bases separated the two germline ends. Germline loops: CDR1 MNHEY, CDR2 SVGEGT. The CDR3 is 13 residues long. CDR3 loop: CASSARRRNEQFF. Written as DNA, the CDR3 is TGTGCCAGCAGCGCCCGGAGACGCAATGAGCAGTTCTTC.

V is TRBV7-9 and J is TRBJ2-6, with TRBD1 matching over 9 bases. Per the germline V gene, CDR1 is SEHNR and CDR2 is FQNEAQ (reference sequence). Trimming cost V 1 base and J 2 bases; bases outside gene matches: 3. This CDR3 is 17 amino acids long. Here the CDR3 DNA reads TGTGCCAGCAGCTTAGAGACAGGGGGTCCTGGGGCCAACGTCCTGACTTTC. This sequence encodes CASSLETGGPGANVLTF.

The chain joins TRBV5-1 to TRBJ1-2; D unresolved. This CDR3 is built from 13 residues. The germline V gene has CDR1 SGHRS and CDR2 YFSETQ. V was pared by 5 bases and J by 2 bases, with 10 bases between. The CDR3 sequence: CASRADGNYGYTF. The DNA for the CDR3 is TGCGCCAGCAGGGCGGATGGGAACTATGGCTACACCTTC.

This chain joins TRBV18 and TRBJ2-1; 9 bases fit TRBD2. This CDR3 region has 17 residues. The V gene's germline CDR1 is KGHSH and CDR2 LQKENI. V lost 4 bases to trimming and J lost 3 bases; unmatched junction nucleotides: 10. DNA of the CDR3: TGTGCCAGCTCACTTCAGTCTAGCGGGGCGAACTACAATGAGCAGTTCTTC. Translation gives CASSLQSSGANYNEQFF. The whole variable domain, filled in from reference TRBV18 and TRBJ2-1, reads NAGVMQNPRHLVRRRGQEARLRCSPMKGHSHVYWYRQLPEEGLKFMVYLQKENIIDESGMPKERFSAEFPKEGPSILRIQQVVRGDSAAYFCASSLQSSGANYNEQFFGPGTRLTVL.

The gene calls are TRBV4-1 and TRBJ1-5; tentative D call: TRBD1 (5 bases). V was trimmed by 5 bases and J by 2 bases, leaving 13 bases between them. The CDR3 has 15 amino acids. Germline CDR1 is MGHRA and CDR2 is YSYEKL. The CDR3 is CASSKSPGGNQPQHF. The DNA of the CDR3 is TGCGCCAGCAGCAAAAGCCCGGGGGGCAATCAGCCCCAGCATTTT.

The V call is TRBV4-1, the J call TRBJ2-7; D is unresolved. V lost 1 base to trimming and J lost 4 bases, with 14 bases between them. This CDR3 contains 15 residues. Germline V gives CDR1 MGHRA, CDR2 YSYEKL. CDR3 residues: CASSQVFGQPYEQYV. The DNA of the CDR3 is TGCGCCAGCAGCCAAGTTTTTGGGCAGCCGTACGAGCAGTACGTC.